The rows below give T cell receptor beta chains drawn from one sample of a study of blood T cells in healthy people across ages. MiXCR was run by TCRdb on the 5' RACE reads, yielding one entry per CDR3 protein. The sample has about 720,000 distinct CDR3 sequences; about 20% are singletons. What was sequenced was blood. Receptor source: a man aged 65-85 years in good health. Both conserved end residues are trimmed from each CDR3.

j_gene: TRBJ1-1
v_gene: TRBV5-6
CDR3aa: ASSPPRGKLTEAF

j_gene: TRBJ1-1
v_gene: TRBV20-1
CDR3aa: SARSQGKMNTEAF

j_gene: TRBJ1-5
v_gene: TRBV20-1
CDR3aa: SARETGTGANQPQH

j_gene: TRBJ2-7
v_gene: TRBV12-3/TRBV12-4
CDR3aa: ATARGTGSHEQY

j_gene: TRBJ2-1
v_gene: TRBV9
CDR3aa: ASSPVGFPLNEQF

j_gene: TRBJ1-2
v_gene: TRBV5-1
CDR3aa: ASSPPTGARYGYT

j_gene: TRBJ1-1
v_gene: TRBV6-1
CDR3aa: AGELGVLGTEAF

j_gene: TRBJ1-3
v_gene: TRBV20-1
CDR3aa: SARDWDSSGNTIY

j_gene: TRBJ1-5
v_gene: TRBV18
CDR3aa: ASSPPTGHGNQPQH

j_gene: TRBJ2-4
v_gene: TRBV12-3/TRBV12-4
CDR3aa: ASGLGKNIQY

j_gene: TRBJ1-2
v_gene: TRBV25-1
CDR3aa: ASSASRTEKYGYT

j_gene: TRBJ2-3
v_gene: TRBV20-1
CDR3aa: SAARRAELTDTQY

j_gene: TRBJ2-5
v_gene: TRBV4-1
CDR3aa: ASSQTGPSPETQY

j_gene: TRBJ2-5
v_gene: TRBV4-1
CDR3aa: ASSPGNGVQETQY

j_gene: TRBJ2-4
v_gene: TRBV28
CDR3aa: ASSFGRRSNIQY

j_gene: TRBJ1-6
v_gene: TRBV27
CDR3aa: ASTAGGLSPLH

j_gene: TRBJ1-1
v_gene: TRBV5-1
CDR3aa: ASSLVPLDRGTEAF

j_gene: TRBJ1-4
v_gene: TRBV5-6
CDR3aa: TSSSWGTGVFEKLF

j_gene: TRBJ2-3
v_gene: TRBV4-2
CDR3aa: ASSPRTGSDTQY

j_gene: TRBJ2-2
v_gene: TRBV12-3/TRBV12-4
CDR3aa: ASSFGRRRGARNTGELF

j_gene: TRBJ1-4
v_gene: TRBV5-1
CDR3aa: ASSGGQGGDLDEKLF

j_gene: TRBJ2-3
v_gene: TRBV10-3
CDR3aa: AISATSRMDTQY

j_gene: TRBJ2-5
v_gene: TRBV19
CDR3aa: ASSINGRAETQY

j_gene: TRBJ1-1
v_gene: TRBV12-3/TRBV12-4
CDR3aa: ASSLQGRTEAF

j_gene: TRBJ1-4
v_gene: TRBV28
CDR3aa: ASRQQGEKLF

j_gene: TRBJ1-2
v_gene: TRBV27
CDR3aa: ASSGRGSANYGYT

j_gene: -
v_gene: TRBV7-2
CDR3aa: ASSLDQGQF